The rows below give T cell receptor beta chains drawn from one sample of a study of a mutant IDH1 vaccine in newly diagnosed glioma. Antigen specificity for these receptors is unknown. Sequenced by immunoSEQ multiplex PCR; TCRdb stores in-frame clones only, minus some. The table has 26,000 or so clones, approximately 82% seen once. Sequencing was performed on PBMCs, taken from a glioma patient whose treatment included an IDH1 peptide vaccine. These receptors were collected from a man aged 25 to 40 with glioma. Each CDR3 is given with its conserved first and last residue. The order of the fields is J gene, V gene, CDR3 protein.

J gene: TRBJ2-2; V gene: TRBV27; CDR3 protein: CASSLGQGGAGELFF
J gene: TRBJ1-1; V gene: TRBV27; CDR3 protein: CASRNSLNTEAFF
J gene: TRBJ1-2; V gene: TRBV11-2; CDR3 protein: CASKGNRVNYGYTF
J gene: TRBJ1-1; V gene: TRBV29-1; CDR3 protein: CSVGGGLGTEAFF
J gene: TRBJ2-3; V gene: TRBV9; CDR3 protein: CASSVDGHYTDTQYF
J gene: TRBJ1-3; V gene: TRBV30; CDR3 protein: CAWSAPGLQGKRNTIYF
J gene: TRBJ2-7; V gene: TRBV7-7; CDR3 protein: CASSTETGVEQYF
J gene: TRBJ2-2; V gene: TRBV6-5; CDR3 protein: CASSSRAGVGTGELFF
J gene: TRBJ1-5; V gene: TRBV4-1; CDR3 protein: CASSQIPGLGQPQHF
J gene: TRBJ1-6; V gene: TRBV28; CDR3 protein: CASSLGGFNPNSPLHF
J gene: TRBJ1-1; V gene: TRBV5-5; CDR3 protein: CASSLYGGGNTEAFF
J gene: TRBJ2-7; V gene: TRBV28; CDR3 protein: CASSARGGSYEQYF
J gene: TRBJ1-6; V gene: TRBV5-6; CDR3 protein: CASSLYGGTNSPLHF
J gene: TRBJ2-7; V gene: TRBV4-1; CDR3 protein: CASSQGRGQGRSYEQYF
J gene: TRBJ1-3; V gene: TRBV5-1; CDR3 protein: CASSLGTGNTIYF
J gene: TRBJ2-7; V gene: TRBV2; CDR3 protein: CASSVGQESYEQYF
J gene: TRBJ2-2; V gene: TRBV5-1; CDR3 protein: CASSRFTSGNTGELFF
J gene: TRBJ1-1; V gene: TRBV2; CDR3 protein: CASSDRGTEAFF
J gene: TRBJ2-1; V gene: TRBV29-1; CDR3 protein: CSVEGLAGGDDNEQFF
J gene: TRBJ2-7; V gene: TRBV29-1; CDR3 protein: CSVGDHEQYF
J gene: TRBJ1-1; V gene: TRBV7-9; CDR3 protein: CASSRRTTANTEAFF
J gene: TRBJ1-1; V gene: TRBV30; CDR3 protein: CAWFGQTEAFF
J gene: TRBJ2-1; V gene: TRBV7-2; CDR3 protein: CASSLVTRDNEQFF
J gene: TRBJ2-2; V gene: TRBV5-8; CDR3 protein: CASSGWTGGYTGELFF
J gene: TRBJ1-1; V gene: TRBV13; CDR3 protein: CASSLWAGGTEAFF
J gene: TRBJ2-5; V gene: TRBV9; CDR3 protein: CASSVEGQGIEETQYF
J gene: TRBJ1-2; V gene: TRBV4-3; CDR3 protein: CASSPSPTRNYGYTF
J gene: TRBJ2-1; V gene: TRBV29-1; CDR3 protein: CSVLYSGQQFF
J gene: TRBJ2-1; V gene: TRBV5-1; CDR3 protein: CASRGGGGYNEQFF
J gene: TRBJ2-5; V gene: TRBV4-1; CDR3 protein: CASSQAGGREETQYF
J gene: TRBJ2-1; V gene: TRBV4-1; CDR3 protein: CASSHRDRGRHEQFF
J gene: TRBJ2-3; V gene: TRBV30; CDR3 protein: CAWSLLAGDADTQYF
J gene: TRBJ1-5; V gene: TRBV6-1; CDR3 protein: CASSDAYINQPQHF
J gene: TRBJ2-7; V gene: TRBV27; CDR3 protein: CASSSPGLWYEQYF
J gene: TRBJ2-2; V gene: TRBV14; CDR3 protein: CATGTSNTGELFF
J gene: TRBJ1-6; V gene: TRBV10-1; CDR3 protein: CASSELNEYSYNSPLHF
J gene: TRBJ1-1; V gene: TRBV29-1; CDR3 protein: CSVVRQMNTEAFF
J gene: TRBJ2-5; V gene: TRBV6-4; CDR3 protein: CASSEREWETQYF
J gene: TRBJ2-7; V gene: TRBV6-5; CDR3 protein: CASTAPGEGTGEQYF
J gene: TRBJ2-7; V gene: TRBV6-1; CDR3 protein: CASSVGLGISYEQYF
J gene: TRBJ1-5; V gene: TRBV28; CDR3 protein: CASSYSTGTGYQPQHF
J gene: TRBJ1-6; V gene: TRBV5-1; CDR3 protein: CASSSTGADSPLHF
J gene: TRBJ2-5; V gene: TRBV2; CDR3 protein: CASSERPPAQETQYF